The TCR beta chain under discussion was sequenced for a study of blood T cell repertoires in COVID-19. Assay: immunoSEQ multiplex PCR; the TCRdb copy retains only in-frame clones and omits some. There are over 130,000 clones in the sample; approximately 88% occur only once, and roughly a tenth lies in the top ten. The ends were cut back, 1 base at V and 5 bases at J, with 14 bases in the middle. Looked up from germline, CDR1 is MGHRA and CDR2 is YSYEKL. The CDR3 length is 15 residues. Source material: peripheral blood. The V call is TRBV4-1, the J call TRBJ1-2, with a tentative D call TRBD1 (6 bases). The source of this sequence is a man between 60 and 70 years old with active or convalescent COVID-19. Written as DNA, the CDR3 is TGCGCCAGCAGCCAAGTATCCAGGGGCCGATATGGCTACACCTTC. Its protein product is CASSQVSRGRYGYTF.